This paragraph reports one T cell receptor (beta chain). No antigen is known for it. CDR3 length: 16 amino acids. V shed 3 bases and J 0 bases; nucleotides not matched to a gene: 7. CDR1 SGHTS and CDR2 YDEGEE come from the germline V gene. The method was immunoSEQ multiplex PCR; TCRdb's version includes in-frame clones alone and lacks a portion of them. The repertoire holds about 88,000 clones, with around nine tenths as singletons. This sample is drawn from a study of OX40 agonist ivuxolimab in advanced cancers. General study findings and limits: No antigen was identified for the clonally expanded peripheral T cells. Individuals who were partial responders at 0.1-3.0 mg/kg had clonal expansion that ranked among the lowest. At 0.1 to 3.0 mg/kg and by week 6, clonal expansion occurred in CD4+ and CD8+ blood T cells.

The chain joins TRBV5-8 to TRBJ2-7, with TRBD1 identical over 9 bases. This TCR came from an adult with an advanced solid tumor such as melanoma, head and neck, liver or kidney cancer. The sample in question was CD4+ or CD8+ T cells sorted from blood, obtained in a trial of the OX40 agonist ivuxolimab. CDR3 nucleotides: TGTGCCAGCAGCTACGCCGGGACAGGGACCTCCTACGAGCAGTACTTC. Translation gives CASSYAGTGTSYEQYF.